Following are 16 T cell receptor beta chains from one sample sequenced in a study of human T cells and chemical hapten exposure. Time point of the sample: patch test 2, 6 weeks after DPC sensitization. Treatment: therapeutic diphenylcyclopropenone sensitization with weekly scalp DPC. TCRdb processed the RACE reads anew with MiXCR; each CDR3 protein has one entry. The sample lists approximately 350,000 distinct CDR3 sequences, about 6% occurring once. The sequenced sample was whole blood, obtained in connection with sensitization to the hapten diphenylcyclopropenone (DPC). The receptors were sampled from a young woman with alopecia areata. Some clones in this sample may be carry-over from other donors' samples.

In this sample, this clonotype turned up many times. This chain uses TRBV12-3 or TRBV12-4 with TRBJ1-3; 10 bases map to TRBD1. The CDR3 is 16 amino acids. V was pared by 5 bases and J by 2 bases, with 6 bases of the junction left unmatched. The CDR3 here is CASSPTGGSAGNTIYF. CDR3 nucleotide sequence: TGTGCCAGCAGTCCGACAGGGGGCTCGGCTGGAAACACCATATATTTT.

The rearrangement uses TRBV7-2 and TRBJ2-3; the D gene is possibly TRBD2 (6 bases). From germline, CDR1 is SGHTA and CDR2 FQGNSA. The CDR3 covers 15 residues. V lost 3 bases, J lost 3 bases, and 13 bases lay in between. The CDR3 loop reads CASSLGLLMTDTQYF. CDR3 coding DNA: TGTGCCAGCAGCTTGGGACTCCTAATGACAGATACGCAGTATTTT.

The chain joins TRBV5-1 to TRBJ2-3; D is unresolved. V lost 4 bases, J lost 2 bases, and 11 bases lay in between. Per germline, CDR1 SGHRS and CDR2 YFSETQ. This CDR3 spans 14 amino acids. Written as DNA, the CDR3 is TGCGCCAGCAGCCCGCCAGGAAACACAGATACGCAGTATTTT. Amino acid sequence: CASSPPGNTDTQYF. The variable domain in full, completed from reference TRBV5-1 and TRBJ2-3, reads KAGVTQTPRYLIKTRGQQVTLSCSPISGHRSVSWYQQTPGQGLQFLFEYFSETQRNKGNFPGRFSGRQFSNSRSEMNVSTLELGDSALYLCASSPPGNTDTQYFGPGTRLTVL.

The chain links TRBV6-2 or TRBV6-3 to TRBJ1-5, with unresolved D. Germline V gene data show CDR1 as MNHEY and CDR2 as SVGEGT. The length of the CDR3 is 16 residues. The V and J ends lost 0 bases and 0 bases respectively, with 9 bases between them. The CDR3 loop is CASSYSGRGSNQPQHF. The CDR3 coding sequence is TGTGCCAGCAGTTACTCAGGACGGGGTAGCAATCAGCCCCAGCATTTT.

This clonotype was counted only a few times. The genes are TRBV10-3 and TRBJ2-4, with 8 bases aligning to TRBD2. The V and J ends lost 0 bases and 0 bases, in that order; junction bases with no gene match: 4. CDR1 and CDR2 (germline): ENHRY, SYGVKD. This CDR3 region has 17 residues. The DNA for the CDR3 is TGTGCCATCAGTGAGTCGACGGGGGGGTTAGCCAAAAACATTCAGTACTTC. It translates to CAISESTGGLAKNIQYF.

This chain links TRBV29-1 with TRBJ2-5; 10 nucleotides line up with TRBD2. CDR3 length: 12 residues. Trimming cost V 7 bases and J 4 bases; bases outside gene matches: 3. Germline CDR1 and CDR2: SQVTM and ANQGSEA. CDR3 residues: CSAGTSVETQYF. CDR3 bases: TGCAGCGCCGGGACTAGCGTAGAGACCCAGTACTTC.

This clonotype was seen many times. The chain carries TRBV27 and TRBJ1-2, with 7 bases lining up with TRBD1. This CDR3 has 16 residues. Looked up from germline, CDR1 is MNHEY and CDR2 is SMNVEV (reference sequence). V lost 0 bases and J lost 6; bases outside the gene matches: 10. The CDR3 bases are TGTGCCAGCAGTTTATCGGTGGCAGGGGGGGTGAATGGCTACACCTTC. Translating gives CASSLSVAGGVNGYTF.

The rearrangement links TRBV6-6 to TRBJ2-5, with D tentatively TRBD2 (5 bases). V lost 0 bases and J 5 bases, leaving 19 bases between the germline ends. The CDR3 is made up of 17 amino acids. The germline CDR1 and CDR2 sequences are MNHNY and SVGAGI (reference sequence). Written as DNA, the CDR3 is TGTGCCAGCAGTTACTCGGGAGAAGCCTTGACCCCGGAGACCCAGTACTTC. The encoded protein is CASSYSGEALTPETQYF.

The CDR3 region has the DNA TGTGCCAGCAGCTTAGTAGCCGACGAGCAGTACTTC. It is translated as CASSLVADEQYF. The chain carries TRBV7-9 and TRBJ2-7; D uncertain. Deletions cut 1 base from V and 5 bases from J, with 6 bases between. CDR3 length equals 12 residues. Germline V gives CDR1 SEHNR, CDR2 FQNEAQ (reference sequence).

The rearrangement uses TRBV4-1 and TRBJ2-1; D unclear. The germline V and J ends were trimmed by 3 bases and 0 bases, with 21 bases remaining between them. The CDR3 sequence is 19 residues long. Germline V lookup: CDR1 MGHRA, CDR2 YSYEKL. The CDR3 sequence: CASSQRTLDGHSSYNEQFF. For the CDR3, the DNA is TGCGCCAGCAGCCAGAGAACCCTGGACGGTCACAGCTCCTACAATGAGCAGTTCTTC.

CDR3 sequence (DNA): TGTGCCAGCAGCTTCGGAGGGGAGCCCTACGAGCAGTACTTC. It encodes CASSFGGEPYEQYF. This chain uses TRBV7-9 with TRBJ2-7; a weak D match, TRBD2 (6 bases). The length of the CDR3 is 14 residues. Trimming pared 3 bases from V and 2 bases from J, leaving 11 bases between. From germline, CDR1 is SEHNR and CDR2 FQNEAQ (reference sequence).

The genes are TRBV14 and TRBJ2-5; the D is unclear. CDR3 size: 16 residues. Germline-derived CDR1 and CDR2 are SGHDN and FVKESK. V was shortened by 5 bases and J by 4 bases, with 20 bases between the two germline ends. The CDR3 region has the DNA TGTGCCAGCAGCAAAAACACGGGCACCCGAGGAGAGACCCAGTACTTC. This gives the protein CASSKNTGTRGETQYF.

This chain connects TRBV7-2 to TRBJ1-5; the D gene is possibly TRBD1 (5 bases). CDR1 SGHTA and CDR2 FQGNSA come from the germline V gene. The CDR3 runs to 13 residues. Trimming pared 3 bases from V and 7 bases from J, leaving 10 bases between. CDR3 in amino acids: CASSLGLGQPQHF. CDR3 sequence (DNA): TGTGCCAGCAGCTTGGGACTCGGACAGCCCCAGCATTTT.

The rearrangement uses TRBV7-2 and TRBJ2-5; D is undetermined. The length of the CDR3 is 15 residues. From germline, CDR1 is SGHTA and CDR2 FQGNSA. Trimming cost V 1 base and J 2 bases, with 11 bases left between them. CDR3 amino acids: CASSLVGIFQETQYF. DNA of the CDR3: TGTGCCAGCAGCTTAGTAGGGATCTTTCAAGAGACCCAGTACTTC.

There are many counts of this clonotype. The chain joins TRBV12-2 to TRBJ2-7; TRBD1 is taken as the D call from the table, unchecked against the DNA. TRBV12-2 is a documented pseudogene. The CDR3 sequence is 14 residues long. CDR3 coding DNA: TGTGCAAGTCGCTTAGTCTCGACAGGCTACGAGCAGTACTTC. Translating it yields CASRLVSTGYEQYF.

This clonotype was recorded many times. This chain joins TRBV20-1 and TRBJ2-3; TRBD2 matches at 7 bases. V shed 3 bases, J shed 2 bases, and the junction held 2 bases outside the gene matches. CDR1 is DFQATT, CDR2 SNEGSKA, per germline (reference sequence). The CDR3 length is 13 residues. CDR3 region: CSASGGFTDTQYF. CDR3 nucleotides: TGCAGTGCTAGCGGGGGGTTCACAGATACGCAGTATTTT.